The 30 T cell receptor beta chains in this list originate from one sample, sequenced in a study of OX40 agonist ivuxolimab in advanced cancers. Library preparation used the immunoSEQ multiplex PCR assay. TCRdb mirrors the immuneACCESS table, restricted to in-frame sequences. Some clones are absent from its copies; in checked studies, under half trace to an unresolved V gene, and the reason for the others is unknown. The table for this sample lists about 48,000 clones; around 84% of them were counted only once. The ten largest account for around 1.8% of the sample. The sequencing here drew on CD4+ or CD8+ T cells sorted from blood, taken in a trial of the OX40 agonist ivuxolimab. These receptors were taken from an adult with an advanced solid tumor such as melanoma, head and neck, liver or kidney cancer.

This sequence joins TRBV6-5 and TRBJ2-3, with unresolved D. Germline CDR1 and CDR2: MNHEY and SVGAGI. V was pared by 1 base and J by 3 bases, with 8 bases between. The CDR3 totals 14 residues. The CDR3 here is CASSYFAATDTQYF. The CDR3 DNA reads TGTGCCAGCAGTTACTTTGCGGCTACAGATACGCAGTATTTT.

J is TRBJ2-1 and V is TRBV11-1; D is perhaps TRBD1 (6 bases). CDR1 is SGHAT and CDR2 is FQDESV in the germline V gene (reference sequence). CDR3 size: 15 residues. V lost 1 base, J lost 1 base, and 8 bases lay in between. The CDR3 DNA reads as TGTGCCAGCAGCTTAGAACAGGGATCCTACAATGAGCAGTTCTTC. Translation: CASSLEQGSYNEQFF.

DNA for the CDR3: TGTGCCAGCAGCTCGAACGGCCAAGCCCGGGGCTACGAGCAGTACTTC. Amino acids: CASSSNGQARGYEQYF. The chain has TRBV7-2 and TRBJ2-7, with TRBD2 as a possible D gene (5 bases). Trimming removed 4 bases from V and 3 bases from J, with 19 bases in between. This CDR3 is 16 amino acids long. Germline CDR1 is SGHTA and CDR2 is FQGNSA.

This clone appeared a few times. The CDR3 coding sequence is TGTGCTAGTGGTTTGGCCCGGGCCTTCACAGATACGCAGTATTTT. Its translation: CASGLARAFTDTQYF. This chain connects TRBV12-5 to TRBJ2-3; unclear D gene. This CDR3 has 15 residues. Per germline, CDR1 LGHNT and CDR2 FRNRAP. With 1 base removed from V and 2 bases from J, the gap between germline ends came to 10 bases.

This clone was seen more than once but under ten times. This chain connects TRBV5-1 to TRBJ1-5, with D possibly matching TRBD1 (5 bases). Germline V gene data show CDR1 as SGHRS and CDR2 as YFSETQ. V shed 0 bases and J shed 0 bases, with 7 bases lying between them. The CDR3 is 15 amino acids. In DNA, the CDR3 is TGCGCCAGCAGCTTGGGACAGTATAGCAATCAGCCCCAGCATTTT. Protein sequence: CASSLGQYSNQPQHF.

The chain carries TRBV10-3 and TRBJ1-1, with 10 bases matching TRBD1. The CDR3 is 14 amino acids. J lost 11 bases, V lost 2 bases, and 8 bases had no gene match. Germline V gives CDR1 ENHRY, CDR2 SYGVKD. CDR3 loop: CAISEGQGVHSAFF. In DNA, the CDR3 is TGTGCCATCAGTGAGGGACAGGGGGTTCATTCGGCTTTCTTT.

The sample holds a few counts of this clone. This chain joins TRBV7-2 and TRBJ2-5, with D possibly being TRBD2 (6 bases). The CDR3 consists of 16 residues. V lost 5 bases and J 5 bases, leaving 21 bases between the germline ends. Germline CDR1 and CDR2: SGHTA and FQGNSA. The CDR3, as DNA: TGTGCCAGCAGCCCCGGGGACGGGGGATATACGGAGACCCAGTACTTC. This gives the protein CASSPGDGGYTETQYF.

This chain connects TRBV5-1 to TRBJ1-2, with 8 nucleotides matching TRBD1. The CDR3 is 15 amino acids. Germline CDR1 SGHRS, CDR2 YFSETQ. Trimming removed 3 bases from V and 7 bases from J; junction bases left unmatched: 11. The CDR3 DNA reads TGCGCCAGCAGCTCGCTCCCAGGGGGCGCGGGTGGCTACACCTTC. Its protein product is CASSSLPGGAGGYTF.

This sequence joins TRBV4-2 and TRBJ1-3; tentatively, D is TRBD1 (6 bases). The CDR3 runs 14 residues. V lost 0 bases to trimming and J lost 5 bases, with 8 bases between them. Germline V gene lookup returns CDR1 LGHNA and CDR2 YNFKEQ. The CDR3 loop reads CASSQDRGRNTIYF. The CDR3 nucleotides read TGTGCCAGCAGCCAAGACAGGGGTAGAAACACCATATATTTT.

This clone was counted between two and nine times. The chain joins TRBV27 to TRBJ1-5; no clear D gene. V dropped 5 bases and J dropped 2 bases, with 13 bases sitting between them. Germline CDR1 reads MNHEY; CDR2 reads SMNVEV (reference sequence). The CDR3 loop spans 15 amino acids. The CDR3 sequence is CASSPQVGGNQPQHF. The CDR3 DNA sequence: TGTGCCAGCAGTCCTCAGGTCGGAGGCAATCAGCCCCAGCATTTT.

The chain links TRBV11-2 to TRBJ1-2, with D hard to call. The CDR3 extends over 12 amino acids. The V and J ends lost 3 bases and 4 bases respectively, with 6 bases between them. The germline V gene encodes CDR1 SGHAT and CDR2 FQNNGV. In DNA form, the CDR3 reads TGTGCCAGCAGCTTGGACGGCTATGGCTACACCTTC. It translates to CASSLDGYGYTF.

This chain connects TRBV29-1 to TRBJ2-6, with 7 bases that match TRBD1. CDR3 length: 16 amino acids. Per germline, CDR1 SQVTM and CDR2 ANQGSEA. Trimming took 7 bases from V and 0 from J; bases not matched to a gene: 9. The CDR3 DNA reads TGCAGCGCTACTGAGAGGGGGCCCTCTGGGGCCAACGTCCTGACTTTC. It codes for CSATERGPSGANVLTF.

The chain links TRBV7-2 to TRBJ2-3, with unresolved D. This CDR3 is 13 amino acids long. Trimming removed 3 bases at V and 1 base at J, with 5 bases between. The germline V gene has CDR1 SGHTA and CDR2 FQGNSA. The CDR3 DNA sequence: TGTGCCAGCAGCTTGGACGGCACAGATACGCAGTATTTT. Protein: CASSLDGTDTQYF. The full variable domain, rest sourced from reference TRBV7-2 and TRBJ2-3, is GAGVSQSPSNKVTEKGKDVELRCDPISGHTALYWYRQSLGQGLEFLIYFQGNSAPDKSGLPSDRFSAERTGGSVSTLTIQRTQQEDSAVYLCASSLDGTDTQYFGPGTRLTVL.

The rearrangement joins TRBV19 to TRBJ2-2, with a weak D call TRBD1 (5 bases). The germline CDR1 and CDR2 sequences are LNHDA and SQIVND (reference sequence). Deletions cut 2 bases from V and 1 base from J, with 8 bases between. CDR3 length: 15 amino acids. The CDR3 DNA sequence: TGTGCCAGTAGTATAACAGGATTGAACACCGGGGAGCTGTTTTTT. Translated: CASSITGLNTGELFF. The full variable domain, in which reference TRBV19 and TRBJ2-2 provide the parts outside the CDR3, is DGGITQSPKYLFRKEGQNVTLSCEQNLNHDAMYWYRQDPGQGLRLIYYSQIVNDFQKGDIAEGYSVSREKKESFPLTVTSAQKNPTAFYLCASSITGLNTGELFFGEGSRLTVL.

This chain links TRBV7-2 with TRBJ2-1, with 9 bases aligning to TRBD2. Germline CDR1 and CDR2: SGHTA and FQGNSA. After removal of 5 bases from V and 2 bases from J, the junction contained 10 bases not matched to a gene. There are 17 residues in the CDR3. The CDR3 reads CASSPQGGGRAYNEQFF. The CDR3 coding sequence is TGTGCCAGCAGCCCTCAAGGGGGCGGGAGGGCCTACAATGAGCAGTTCTTC. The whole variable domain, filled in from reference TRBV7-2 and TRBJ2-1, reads GAGVSQSPSNKVTEKGKDVELRCDPISGHTALYWYRQSLGQGLEFLIYFQGNSAPDKSGLPSDRFSAERTGGSVSTLTIQRTQQEDSAVYLCASSPQGGGRAYNEQFFGPGTRLTVL.

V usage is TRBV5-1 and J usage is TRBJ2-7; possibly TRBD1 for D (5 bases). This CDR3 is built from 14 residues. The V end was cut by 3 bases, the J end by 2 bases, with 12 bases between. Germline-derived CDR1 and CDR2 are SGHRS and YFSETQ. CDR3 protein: CASSSQTGPYEQYF. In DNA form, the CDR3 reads TGCGCCAGCAGCTCCCAAACAGGTCCCTACGAGCAGTACTTC.

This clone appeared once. Here the CDR3 DNA reads TGTGCCAGTAGTATCGGGAGGGGGAACTATGGCTACACCTTC. Its translation is CASSIGRGNYGYTF. The V and J genes are TRBV19 and TRBJ1-2; tentative D call: TRBD1 (6 bases). Germline loops: CDR1 LNHDA, CDR2 SQIVND (reference sequence). CDR3 length: 14 amino acids. V was shortened by 3 bases and J by 2 bases, with 10 bases between the two germline ends.

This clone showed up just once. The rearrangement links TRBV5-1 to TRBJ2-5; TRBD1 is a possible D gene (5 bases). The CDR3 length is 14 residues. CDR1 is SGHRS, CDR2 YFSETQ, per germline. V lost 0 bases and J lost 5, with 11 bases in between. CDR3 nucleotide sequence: TGCGCCAGCAGCTTGGTGGTCTCAGGGGAGACCCAGTACTTC. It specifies CASSLVVSGETQYF.

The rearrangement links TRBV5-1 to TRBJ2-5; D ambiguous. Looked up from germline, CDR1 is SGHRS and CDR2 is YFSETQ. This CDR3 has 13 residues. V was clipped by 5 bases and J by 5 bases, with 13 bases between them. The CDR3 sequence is CASRPPREETQYF. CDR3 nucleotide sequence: TGCGCCAGCAGGCCCCCCCGAGAGGAGACCCAGTACTTC.

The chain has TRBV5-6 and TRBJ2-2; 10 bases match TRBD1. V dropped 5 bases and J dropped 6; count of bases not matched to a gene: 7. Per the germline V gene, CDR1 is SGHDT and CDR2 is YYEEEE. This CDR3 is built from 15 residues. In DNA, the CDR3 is TGTGCCAGCAGGGACCGGGACAGGGGATCCGGGGAGCTGTTTTTT. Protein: CASRDRDRGSGELFF.

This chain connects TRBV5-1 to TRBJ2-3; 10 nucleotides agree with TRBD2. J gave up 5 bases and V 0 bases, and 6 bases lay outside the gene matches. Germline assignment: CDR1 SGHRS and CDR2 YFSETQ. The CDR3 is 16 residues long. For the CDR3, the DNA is TGCGCCAGCAGCTTGGCTCTAGCGGGAGTAGGAGATACGCAGTATTTT. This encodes CASSLALAGVGDTQYF.

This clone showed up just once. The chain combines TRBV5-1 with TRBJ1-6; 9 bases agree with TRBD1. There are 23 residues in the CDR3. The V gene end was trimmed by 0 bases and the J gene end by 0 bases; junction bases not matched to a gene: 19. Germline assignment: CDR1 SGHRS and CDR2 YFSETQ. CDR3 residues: CASSLGVRVGQGNLSSYNSPLHF. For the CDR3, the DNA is TGCGCCAGCAGCTTGGGGGTTAGAGTGGGACAGGGAAATTTGAGCTCCTATAATTCACCCCTCCACTTT.

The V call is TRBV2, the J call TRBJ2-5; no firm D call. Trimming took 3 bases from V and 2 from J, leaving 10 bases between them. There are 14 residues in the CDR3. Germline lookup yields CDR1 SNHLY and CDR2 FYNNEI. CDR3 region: CASSEQVPQETQYF. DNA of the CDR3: TGTGCCAGCAGTGAGCAGGTACCTCAAGAGACCCAGTACTTC.

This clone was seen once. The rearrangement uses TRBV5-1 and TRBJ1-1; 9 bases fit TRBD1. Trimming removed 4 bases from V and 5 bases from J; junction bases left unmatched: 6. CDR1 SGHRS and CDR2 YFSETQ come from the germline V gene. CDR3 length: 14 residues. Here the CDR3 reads CASSGGQGITEAFF. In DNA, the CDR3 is TGCGCCAGCAGCGGTGGACAGGGGATTACTGAAGCTTTCTTT.

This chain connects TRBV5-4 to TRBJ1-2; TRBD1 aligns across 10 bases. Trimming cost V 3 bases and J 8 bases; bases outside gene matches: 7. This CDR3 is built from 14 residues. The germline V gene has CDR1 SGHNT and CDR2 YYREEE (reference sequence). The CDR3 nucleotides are TGTGCCAGCAGCTCCGGACAGGGGGAGTTCGGCTACACCTTC. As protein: CASSSGQGEFGYTF.

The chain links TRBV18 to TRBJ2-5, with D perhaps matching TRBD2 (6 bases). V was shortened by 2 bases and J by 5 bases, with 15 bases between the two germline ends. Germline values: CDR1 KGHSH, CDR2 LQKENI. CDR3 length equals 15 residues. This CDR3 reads CASSPMATAGETQYF. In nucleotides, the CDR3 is TGTGCCAGCTCACCAATGGCGACGGCGGGGGAGACCCAGTACTTC.

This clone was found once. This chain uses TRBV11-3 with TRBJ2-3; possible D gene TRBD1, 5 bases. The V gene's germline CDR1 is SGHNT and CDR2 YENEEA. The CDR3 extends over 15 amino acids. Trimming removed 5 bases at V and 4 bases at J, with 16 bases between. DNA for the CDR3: TGTGCCAGCAGCCCTTGGCAGGGTAAGTCAGATACGCAGTATTTT. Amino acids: CASSPWQGKSDTQYF.

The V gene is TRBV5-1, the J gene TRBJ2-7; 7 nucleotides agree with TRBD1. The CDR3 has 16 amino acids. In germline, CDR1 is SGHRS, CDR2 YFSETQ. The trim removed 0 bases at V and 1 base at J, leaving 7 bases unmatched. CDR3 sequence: CASSLAEQGFSYEQYF. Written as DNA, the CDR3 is TGCGCCAGCAGCTTGGCCGAACAGGGGTTTTCCTACGAGCAGTACTTC.

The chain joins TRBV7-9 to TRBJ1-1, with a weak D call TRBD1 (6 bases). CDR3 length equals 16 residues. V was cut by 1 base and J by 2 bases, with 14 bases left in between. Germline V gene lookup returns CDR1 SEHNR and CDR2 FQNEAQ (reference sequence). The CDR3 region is CASSLGSTGINTEAFF. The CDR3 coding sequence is TGTGCCAGCAGCTTAGGATCGACAGGAATTAACACTGAAGCTTTCTTT.

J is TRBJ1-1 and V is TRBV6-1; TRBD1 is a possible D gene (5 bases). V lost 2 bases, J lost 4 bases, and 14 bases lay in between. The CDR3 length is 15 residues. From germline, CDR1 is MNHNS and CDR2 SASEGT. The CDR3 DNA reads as TGTGCCAGCAGTGAACTCGGGGGAGGGGTCACTGAAGCTTTCTTT. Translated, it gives CASSELGGGVTEAFF.